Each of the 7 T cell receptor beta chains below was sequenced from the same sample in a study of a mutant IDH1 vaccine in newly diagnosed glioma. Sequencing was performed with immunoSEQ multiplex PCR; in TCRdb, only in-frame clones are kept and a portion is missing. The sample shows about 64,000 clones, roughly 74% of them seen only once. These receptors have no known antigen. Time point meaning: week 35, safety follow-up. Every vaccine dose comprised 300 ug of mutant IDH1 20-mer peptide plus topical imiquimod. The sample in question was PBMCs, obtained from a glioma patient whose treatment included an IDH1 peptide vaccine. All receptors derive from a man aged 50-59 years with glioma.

CDR3 sequence (DNA): TGTGCCAGCAGCGTAGGCTTCATGGGGGGAGATACGCAGTATTTT. Protein: CASSVGFMGGDTQYF. The genes are TRBV9 and TRBJ2-3; D perhaps matches TRBD2 (6 bases). V was cut by 0 bases and J by 5 bases, with 13 bases left in between. CDR3 length: 15 residues. Germline V lookup: CDR1 SGDLS, CDR2 YYNGEE. The entire variable domain, with the rest obtained from reference TRBV9 and TRBJ2-3, is as follows: DSGVTQTPKHLITATGQRVTLRCSPRSGDLSVYWYQQSLDQGLQFLIQYYNGEERAKGNILERFSAQQFPDLHSELNLSSLELGDSALYFCASSVGFMGGDTQYFGPGTRLTVL.

The CDR3 nucleotides are TGTGCCATCAGGGGGGAGCGGGGGACAGATACGCAGTATTTT. As protein: CAIRGERGTDTQYF. The rearrangement uses TRBV10-3 and TRBJ2-3; 8 bases line up with TRBD2. V shed 6 bases and J 3 bases; nucleotides not matched to a gene: 5. The CDR3 spans 14 residues. Germline assignment: CDR1 ENHRY and CDR2 SYGVKD.

This CDR3 is CASSLGHPGFTEAFF. DNA of the CDR3: TGTGCCAGCAGTTTAGGACACCCAGGTTTCACTGAAGCTTTCTTT. The chain employs TRBV27 and TRBJ1-1; D perhaps matches TRBD1 (5 bases). This CDR3 comprises 15 residues. Germline V gives CDR1 MNHEY, CDR2 SMNVEV (reference sequence). V dropped 2 bases and J dropped 4 bases, with 14 bases sitting between them.

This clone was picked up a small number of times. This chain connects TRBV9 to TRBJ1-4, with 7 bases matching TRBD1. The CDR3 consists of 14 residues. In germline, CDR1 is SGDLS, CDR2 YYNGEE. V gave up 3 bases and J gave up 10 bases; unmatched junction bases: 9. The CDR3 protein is CASSDGTASRKLFF. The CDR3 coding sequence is TGTGCCAGCAGCGACGGGACAGCTTCCCGAAAACTGTTTTTT.

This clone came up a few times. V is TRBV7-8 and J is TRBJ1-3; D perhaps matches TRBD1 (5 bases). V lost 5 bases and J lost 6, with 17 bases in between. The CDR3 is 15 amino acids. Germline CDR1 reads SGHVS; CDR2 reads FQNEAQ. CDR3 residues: CASSQTEAMPNTIYF. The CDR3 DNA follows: TGTGCCAGCAGCCAGACAGAAGCTATGCCAAACACCATATATTTT.

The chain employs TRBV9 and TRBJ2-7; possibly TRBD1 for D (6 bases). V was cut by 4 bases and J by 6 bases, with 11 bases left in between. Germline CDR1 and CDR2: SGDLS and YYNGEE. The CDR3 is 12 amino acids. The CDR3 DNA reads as TGTGCCAGCAGCTCAGGGGTCGGCGAGCAGTACTTC. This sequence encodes CASSSGVGEQYF.

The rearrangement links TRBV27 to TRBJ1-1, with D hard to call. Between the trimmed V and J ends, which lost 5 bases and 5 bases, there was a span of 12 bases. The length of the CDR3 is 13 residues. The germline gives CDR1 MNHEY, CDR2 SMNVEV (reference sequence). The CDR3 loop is CASSTGRVTEAFF. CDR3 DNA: TGTGCCAGCAGTACCGGAAGGGTGACTGAAGCTTTCTTT.